This T cell receptor beta chain was recovered during a study of cytomegalovirus exposure and HLA in healthy donors. This clone came up a few times. The antigen remains unidentified. At the DNA level, this CDR3 is encoded by other sequences in the same sample as well. The germline V and J ends were trimmed by 0 bases and 1 base, with 6 bases remaining between them. CDR1 is MNHEY and CDR2 is SVGAGI in the germline V gene. CDR3 length: 14 amino acids. Both 60 Vbeta primers and 13 Jbeta primers went into the PCR. Sequenced by immunoSEQ multiplex PCR; TCRdb stores in-frame clones only, minus some. The sample has 110,000 or so clones, roughly 80% seen once. Regarding the study as a whole: Sequencing artifact likely explains a cluster of highly shared sequence variants.

The sequenced material came from PBMCs. This receptor was taken from a woman between 40 and 50 years old in good health and CMV-seropositive. The V call is TRBV6-5, the J call TRBJ1-1; D is unclear. The CDR3 sequence is CASSYSGGNTEAFF. For the CDR3, the DNA is TGTGCCAGCAGTTACTCCGGCGGGAACACTGAAGCTTTCTTT.